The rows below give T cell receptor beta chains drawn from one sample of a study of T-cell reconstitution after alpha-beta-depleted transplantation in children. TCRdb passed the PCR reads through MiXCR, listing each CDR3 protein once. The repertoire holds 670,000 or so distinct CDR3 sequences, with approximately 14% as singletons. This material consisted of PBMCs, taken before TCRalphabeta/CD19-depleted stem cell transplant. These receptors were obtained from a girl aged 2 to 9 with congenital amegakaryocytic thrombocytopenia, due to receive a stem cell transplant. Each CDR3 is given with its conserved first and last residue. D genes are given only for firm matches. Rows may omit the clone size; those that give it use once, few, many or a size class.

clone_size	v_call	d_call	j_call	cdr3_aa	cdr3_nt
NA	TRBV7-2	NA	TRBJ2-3	CASSNRASDTQYF	TGTGCCAGCAGCAACAGGGCCTCAGATACGCAGTATTTT
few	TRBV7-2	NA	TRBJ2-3	CASSPTYTQYF	TGTGCCAGCAGCCCTACATATACGCAGTATTTT
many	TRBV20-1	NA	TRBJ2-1	CSASLPIYNEQFF	TGCAGTGCTAGTTTGCCCATCTACAATGAGCAGTTCTTC
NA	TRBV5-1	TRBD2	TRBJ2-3	CASSSGLALVTDTQYF	TGCGCCAGCAGCTCGGGACTAGCGTTGGTCACAGATACGCAGTATTTT
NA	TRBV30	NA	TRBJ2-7	CAWGQSYEQYF	TGTGCCTGGGGACAGTCCTACGAGCAGTACTTC
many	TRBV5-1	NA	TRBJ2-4	CASSLEKSSNIQYF	TGCGCCAGCAGCTTGGAGAAATCTTCTAACATTCAGTACTTC
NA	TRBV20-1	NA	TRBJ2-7	CSASNPAGSSYEQYF	TGCAGTGCTAGTAATCCCGCGGGTAGCTCCTACGAGCAGTACTTC
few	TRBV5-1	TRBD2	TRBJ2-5	CASSFTLGLAVGETQYF	TGCGCCAGCAGCTTTACGTTGGGACTAGCGGTTGGCGAGACCCAGTACTTC
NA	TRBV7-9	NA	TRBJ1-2	CASSAIDGYTF	TGTGCCAGCAGCGCTATAGATGGCTACACCTTC
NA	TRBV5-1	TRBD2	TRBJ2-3	CASSWGSREDTQYF	TGCGCCAGCAGCTGGGGTTCGCGGGAGGATACGCAGTATTTT
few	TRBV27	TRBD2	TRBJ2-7	CASSELAGDRSEQYF	TGTGCCAGCAGTGAATTAGCGGGAGATCGAAGCGAGCAGTACTTC
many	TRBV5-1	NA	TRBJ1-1	CASSRGPSTEAFF	TGCGCCAGCAGCCGCGGGCCTTCCACTGAAGCTTTCTTT